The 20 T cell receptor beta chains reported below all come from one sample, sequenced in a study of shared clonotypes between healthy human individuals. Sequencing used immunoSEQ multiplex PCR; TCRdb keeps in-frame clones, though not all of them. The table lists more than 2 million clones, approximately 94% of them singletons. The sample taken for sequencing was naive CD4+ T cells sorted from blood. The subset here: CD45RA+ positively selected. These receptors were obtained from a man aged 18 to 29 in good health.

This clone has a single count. The DNA for the CDR3 is TGTGCCAGCAGCTTAGGCAGGGCGGACACCGGGGAGCTGTTTTTT. Its translation is CASSLGRADTGELFF. The chain employs TRBV7-6 and TRBJ2-2; D may be TRBD1 (5 bases). This CDR3 spans 15 amino acids. CDR1 and CDR2 from the germline V gene are SGHVS and FNYEAQ. V lost 1 base and J lost 3, with 9 bases in between.

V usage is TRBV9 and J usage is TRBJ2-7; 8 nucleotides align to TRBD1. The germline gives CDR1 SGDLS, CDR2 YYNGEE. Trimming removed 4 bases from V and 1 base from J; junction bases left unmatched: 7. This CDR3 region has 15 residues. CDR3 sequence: CASSPSRGPSYEQYF. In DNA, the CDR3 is TGTGCCAGCAGCCCGAGCAGGGGGCCATCCTACGAGCAGTACTTC. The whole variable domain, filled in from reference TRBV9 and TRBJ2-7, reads DSGVTQTPKHLITATGQRVTLRCSPRSGDLSVYWYQQSLDQGLQFLIQYYNGEERAKGNILERFSAQQFPDLHSELNLSSLELGDSALYFCASSPSRGPSYEQYFGPGTRLTVT.

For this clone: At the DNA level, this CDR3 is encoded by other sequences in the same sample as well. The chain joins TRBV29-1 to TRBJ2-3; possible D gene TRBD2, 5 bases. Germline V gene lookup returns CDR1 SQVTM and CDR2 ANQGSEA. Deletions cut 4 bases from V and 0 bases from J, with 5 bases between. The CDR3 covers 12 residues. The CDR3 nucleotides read TGCAGCGTTGGGACTAGCACAGATACGCAGTATTTT. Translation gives CSVGTSTDTQYF.

The CDR3: CASSEKTGSYEQYF. CDR3 DNA sequence: TGTGCCAGCAGTGAAAAGACAGGTTCCTACGAGCAGTACTTC. The chain couples TRBV6-1 to TRBJ2-7, with a possible D match to TRBD1 (6 bases). Germline lookup yields CDR1 MNHNS and CDR2 SASEGT. Trimming removed 2 bases at V and 1 base at J, with 9 bases between. This CDR3 is 14 amino acids long.

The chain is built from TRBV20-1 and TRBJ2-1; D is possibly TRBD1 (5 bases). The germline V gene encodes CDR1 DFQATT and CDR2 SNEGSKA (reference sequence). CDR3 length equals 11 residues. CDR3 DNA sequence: TGCACCCTAGGGGTGGGCAATGAGCAGTTCTTC. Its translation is CTLGVGNEQFF.

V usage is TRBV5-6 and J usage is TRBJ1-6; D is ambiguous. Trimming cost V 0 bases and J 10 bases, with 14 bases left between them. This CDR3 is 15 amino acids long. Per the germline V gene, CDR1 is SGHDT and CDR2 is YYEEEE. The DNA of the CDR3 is TGTGCCAGCAGCTTGGGCCCCGGGGTTAGATCACCCCTCCACTTT. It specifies CASSLGPGVRSPLHF.

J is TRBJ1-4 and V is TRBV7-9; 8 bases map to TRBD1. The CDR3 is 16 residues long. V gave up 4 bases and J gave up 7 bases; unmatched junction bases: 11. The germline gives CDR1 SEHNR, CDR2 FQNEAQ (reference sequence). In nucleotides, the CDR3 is TGTGCCAGCAGCTCCCACGAGACAGGGGCTGGTGAAAAACTGTTTTTT. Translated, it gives CASSSHETGAGEKLFF.

The CDR3 spells CATSRERQGVETQYF. The CDR3 nucleotides are TGTGCCACCAGCAGAGAAAGGCAGGGAGTTGAGACCCAGTACTTC. The chain carries TRBV15 and TRBJ2-5; D may correspond to TRBD1 or TRBD2 (5 bases each). CDR1 and CDR2 (germline): LNHNV, YYDKDF (reference sequence). This CDR3 is built from 15 residues. Trimming removed 0 bases from V and 5 bases from J, with 13 bases in between.

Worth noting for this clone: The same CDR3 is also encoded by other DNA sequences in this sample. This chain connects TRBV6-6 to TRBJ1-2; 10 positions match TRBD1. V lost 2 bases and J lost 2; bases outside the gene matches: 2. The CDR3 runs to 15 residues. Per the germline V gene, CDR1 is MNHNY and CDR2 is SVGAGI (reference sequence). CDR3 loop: CASSYPGQGNYGYTF. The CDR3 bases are TGTGCCAGCAGTTACCCGGGACAGGGGAACTATGGCTACACCTTC.

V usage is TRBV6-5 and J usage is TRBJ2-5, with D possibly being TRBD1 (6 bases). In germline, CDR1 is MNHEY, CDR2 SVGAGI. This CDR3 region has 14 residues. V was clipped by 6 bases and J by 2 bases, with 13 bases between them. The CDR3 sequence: CASRPTRGQETQYF. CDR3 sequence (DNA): TGTGCCAGCAGACCGACCAGGGGACAAGAGACCCAGTACTTC.

CDR3 in DNA: TGTGCCAGCAGGCGCAGGGACACTGAAGCTTTCTTT. It specifies CASRRRDTEAFF. The chain is built from TRBV6-5 and TRBJ1-1; TRBD1 might be the D (5 bases). The CDR3 sequence is 12 residues long. Germline V gene lookup returns CDR1 MNHEY and CDR2 SVGAGI. V lost 6 bases and J lost 3, with 8 bases in between.

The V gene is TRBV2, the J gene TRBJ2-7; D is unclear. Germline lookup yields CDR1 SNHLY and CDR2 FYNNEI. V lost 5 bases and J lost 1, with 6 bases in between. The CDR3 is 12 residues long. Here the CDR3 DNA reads TGTGCCAGCAGTATAAGTTCCTACGAGCAGTACTTC. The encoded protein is CASSISSYEQYF. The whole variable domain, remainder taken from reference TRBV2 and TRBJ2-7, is EPEVTQTPSHQVTQMGQEVILRCVPISNHLYFYWYRQILGQKVEFLVSFYNNEISEKSEIFDDQFSVERPDGSNFTLKIRSTKLEDSAMYFCASSISSYEQYFGPGTRLTVT.

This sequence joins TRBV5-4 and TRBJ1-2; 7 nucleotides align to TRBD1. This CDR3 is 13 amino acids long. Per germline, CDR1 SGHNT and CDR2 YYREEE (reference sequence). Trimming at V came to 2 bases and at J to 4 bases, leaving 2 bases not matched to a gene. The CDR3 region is CASSLGDSYGYTF. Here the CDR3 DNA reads TGTGCCAGCAGCTTAGGGGACAGCTATGGCTACACCTTC.

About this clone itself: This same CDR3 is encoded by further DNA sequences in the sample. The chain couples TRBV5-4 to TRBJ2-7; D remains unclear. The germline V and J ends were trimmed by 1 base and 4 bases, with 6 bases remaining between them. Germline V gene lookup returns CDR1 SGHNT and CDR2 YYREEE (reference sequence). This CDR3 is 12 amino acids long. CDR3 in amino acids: CASSLNSYEQYF. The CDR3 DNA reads TGTGCCAGCAGCTTGAATTCTTACGAGCAGTACTTC. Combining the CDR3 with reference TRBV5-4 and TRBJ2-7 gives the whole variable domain ETGVTQSPTHLIKTRGQQVTLRCSSQSGHNTVSWYQQALGQGPQFIFQYYREEENGRGNFPPRFSGLQFPNYSSELNVNALELDDSALYLCASSLNSYEQYFGPGTRLTVT.

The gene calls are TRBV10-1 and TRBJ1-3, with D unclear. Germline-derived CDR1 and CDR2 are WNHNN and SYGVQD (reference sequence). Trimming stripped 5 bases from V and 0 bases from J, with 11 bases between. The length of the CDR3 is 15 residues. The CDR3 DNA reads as TGCGCCAGCAGTCCGACGGACTCCTCTGGAAACACCATATATTTT. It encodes CASSPTDSSGNTIYF.

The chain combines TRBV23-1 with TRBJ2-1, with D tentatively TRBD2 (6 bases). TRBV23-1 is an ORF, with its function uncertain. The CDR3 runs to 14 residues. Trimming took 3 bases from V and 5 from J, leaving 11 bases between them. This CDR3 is CASSQKTRDNEQFF. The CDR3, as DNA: TGCGCCAGCAGTCAGAAGACTAGAGACAATGAGCAGTTCTTC.

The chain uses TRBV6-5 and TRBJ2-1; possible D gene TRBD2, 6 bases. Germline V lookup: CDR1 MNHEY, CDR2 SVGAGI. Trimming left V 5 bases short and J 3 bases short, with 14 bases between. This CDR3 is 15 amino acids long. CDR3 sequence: CASSQSGLHYNEQFF. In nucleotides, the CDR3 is TGTGCCAGCAGTCAGAGCGGGCTTCACTACAATGAGCAGTTCTTC.

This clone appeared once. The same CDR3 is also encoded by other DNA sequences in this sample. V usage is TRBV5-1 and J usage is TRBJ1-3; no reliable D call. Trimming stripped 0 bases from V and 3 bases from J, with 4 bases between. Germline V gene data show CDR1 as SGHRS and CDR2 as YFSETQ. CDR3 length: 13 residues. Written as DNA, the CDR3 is TGCGCCAGCAGCTTGGCCGTTGGAAACACCATATATTTT. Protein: CASSLAVGNTIYF.

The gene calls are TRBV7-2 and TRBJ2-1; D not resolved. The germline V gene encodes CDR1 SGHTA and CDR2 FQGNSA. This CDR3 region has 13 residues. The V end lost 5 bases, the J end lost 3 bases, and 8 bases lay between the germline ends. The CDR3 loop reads CASSLGHYNEQFF. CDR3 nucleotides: TGTGCCAGCAGCCTTGGCCACTACAATGAGCAGTTCTTC.

CDR3 coding DNA: TGTGCCAGCAGTGCCTCAGGGACTAGCGGACGCACAGATACGCAGTATTTT. Amino acid sequence: CASSASGTSGRTDTQYF. The chain carries TRBV2 and TRBJ2-3; 11 bases align to TRBD2. V lost 4 bases, J lost 1 base, and 7 bases stayed unmatched. Per the germline V gene, CDR1 is SNHLY and CDR2 is FYNNEI. CDR3 size: 17 residues. The entire variable domain, with the rest obtained from reference TRBV2 and TRBJ2-3, is as follows: EPEVTQTPSHQVTQMGQEVILRCVPISNHLYFYWYRQILGQKVEFLVSFYNNEISEKSEIFDDQFSVERPDGSNFTLKIRSTKLEDSAMYFCASSASGTSGRTDTQYFGPGTRLTVL.